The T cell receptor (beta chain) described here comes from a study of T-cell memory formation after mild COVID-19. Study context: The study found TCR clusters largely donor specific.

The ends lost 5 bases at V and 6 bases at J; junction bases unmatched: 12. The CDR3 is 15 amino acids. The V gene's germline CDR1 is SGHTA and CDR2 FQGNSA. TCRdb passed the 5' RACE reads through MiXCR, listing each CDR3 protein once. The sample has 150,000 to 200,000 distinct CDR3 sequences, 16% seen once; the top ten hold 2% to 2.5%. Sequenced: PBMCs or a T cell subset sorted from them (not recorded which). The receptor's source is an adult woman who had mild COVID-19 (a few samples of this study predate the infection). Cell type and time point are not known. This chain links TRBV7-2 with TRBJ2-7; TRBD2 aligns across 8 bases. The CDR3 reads CASSPWGGRLGEQYF. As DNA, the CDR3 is TGTGCCAGCAGCCCCTGGGGCGGGAGGCTGGGCGAGCAGTACTTC.